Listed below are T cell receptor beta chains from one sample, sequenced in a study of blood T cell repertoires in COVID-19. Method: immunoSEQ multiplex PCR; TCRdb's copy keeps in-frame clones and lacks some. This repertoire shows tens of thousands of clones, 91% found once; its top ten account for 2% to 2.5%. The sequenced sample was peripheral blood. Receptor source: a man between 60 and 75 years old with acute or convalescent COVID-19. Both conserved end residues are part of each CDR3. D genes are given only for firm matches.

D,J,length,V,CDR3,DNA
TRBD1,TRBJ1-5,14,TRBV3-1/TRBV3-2,CASSRTGGNQPQHF,TGTGCCAGCAGTCGGACAGGAGGCAATCAGCCCCAGCATTTT
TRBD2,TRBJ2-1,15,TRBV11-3,CASRPGRLAYNEQFF,TGTGCCAGCAGACCCGGGAGGTTAGCTTACAATGAGCAGTTCTTC
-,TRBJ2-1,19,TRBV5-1,CASSNRQGNSGSSYNEQFF,TGCGCCAGCAGCAACCGACAGGGGAATAGCGGGAGCTCCTACAATGAGCAGTTCTTC
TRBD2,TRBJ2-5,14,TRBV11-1,CATRTSGSGETQYF,TGTGCCACCCGGACTAGCGGGAGTGGAGAGACCCAGTACTTC
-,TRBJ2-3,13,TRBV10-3,CAISRTWPDTQYF,TGTGCCATCAGCAGGACTTGGCCAGATACGCAGTATTTT
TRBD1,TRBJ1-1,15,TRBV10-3,CATQWTGSMNTEAFF,TGTGCCACACAATGGACAGGATCTATGAACACTGAAGCTTTCTTT
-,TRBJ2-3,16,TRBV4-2,CASSQEVPGGTDTQYF,TGTGCCAGCAGCCAAGAGGTCCCAGGGGGGACAGATACGCAGTATTTT
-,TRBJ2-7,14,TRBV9,CASSLAPGNGEQYF,TGTGCCAGCAGCCTAGCGCCAGGTAATGGAGAGCAGTACTTC
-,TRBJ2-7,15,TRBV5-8,CASSLVRLDSYEQYF,TGTGCCAGCAGCTTGGTCCGACTCGACTCCTACGAGCAGTACTTC
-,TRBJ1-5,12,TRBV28,CASNGGNQPQHF,TGTGCCAGCAACGGGGGGAATCAGCCCCAGCATTTT
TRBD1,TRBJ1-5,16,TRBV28,CASSPRGQGENQPQHF,TGTGCCAGCAGTCCACGGGGACAGGGAGAGAATCAGCCCCAGCATTTT
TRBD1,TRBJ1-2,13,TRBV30,CAWSPGGGLGYTF,TGTGCCTGGAGTCCCGGAGGGGGCCTTGGCTACACCTTC
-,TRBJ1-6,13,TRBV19,CASSEGAKSPLHF,TGTGCCAGTAGTGAAGGGGCGAAATCACCCCTCCACTTT
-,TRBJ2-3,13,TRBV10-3,CAIQDSPSDTQYF,TGTGCCATCCAGGACAGCCCTTCGGATACGCAGTATTTT
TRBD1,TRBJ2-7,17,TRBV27,CASSSDPGQESSYEQYF,TGTGCCAGCAGTTCGGACCCTGGACAGGAATCCTCCTACGAGCAGTACTTC